This T cell receptor (beta chain) was profiled in a study of T cell responses to AZD1222 COVID-19 vaccine. About this clone: The antigen is not known.

Germline CDR1 MNHEY, CDR2 SVGAGI. The CDR3 totals 15 residues. The ends were cut back, 10 bases at V and 3 bases at J, with 19 bases in the middle. General study findings and limits: The reported proportion of spike-specific TCRs targeting unmutated variant regions was nearly half. Vaccine-associated CD4 TCRs spanned spike, dominant at 160-218 and 743-854.

Sequencing used immunoSEQ multiplex PCR; TCRdb keeps in-frame clones, though not all of them. The sample has more than 150,000 clones, about 90% seen once; the top ten hold 1% to 1.5%. This sample comprised peripheral blood, obtained 28 days after the second AZD1222 dose. V and J are TRBV6-5 and TRBJ1-5, with a tentative D call TRBD1 (6 bases). This receptor was identified in an adult who received the AZD1222 COVID-19 vaccine. CDR3 protein: CATKPMWTDNQPQHF. The DNA for the CDR3 is TGTGCCACAAAACCTATGTGGACAGACAATCAGCCCCAGCATTTT.